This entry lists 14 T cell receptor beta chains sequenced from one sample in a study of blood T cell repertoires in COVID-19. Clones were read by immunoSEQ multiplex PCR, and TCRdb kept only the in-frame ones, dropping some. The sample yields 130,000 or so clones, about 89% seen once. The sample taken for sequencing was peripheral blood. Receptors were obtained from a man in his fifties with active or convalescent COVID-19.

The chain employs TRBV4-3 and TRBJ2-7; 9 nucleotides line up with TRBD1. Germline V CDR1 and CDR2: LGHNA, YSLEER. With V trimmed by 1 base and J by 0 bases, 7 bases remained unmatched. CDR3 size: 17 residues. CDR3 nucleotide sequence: TGCGCCAGCAGCCAAGGGCTGACAGGGGGAAGCTCCTACGAGCAGTACTTC. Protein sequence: CASSQGLTGGSSYEQYF.

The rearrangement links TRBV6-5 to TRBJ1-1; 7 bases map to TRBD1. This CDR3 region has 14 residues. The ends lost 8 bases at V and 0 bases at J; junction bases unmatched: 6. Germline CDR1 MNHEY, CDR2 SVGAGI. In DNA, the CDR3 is TGTGCCAGCGTTATCACAGGGGTGAACACTGAAGCTTTCTTT. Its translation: CASVITGVNTEAFF.

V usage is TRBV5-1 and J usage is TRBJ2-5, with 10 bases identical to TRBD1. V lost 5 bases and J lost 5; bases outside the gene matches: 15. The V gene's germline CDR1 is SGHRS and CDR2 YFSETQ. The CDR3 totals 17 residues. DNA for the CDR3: TGCGCCAGCAGACAGACCGGGACAGGGGTGGGTTTGGAGACCCAGTACTTC. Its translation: CASRQTGTGVGLETQYF.

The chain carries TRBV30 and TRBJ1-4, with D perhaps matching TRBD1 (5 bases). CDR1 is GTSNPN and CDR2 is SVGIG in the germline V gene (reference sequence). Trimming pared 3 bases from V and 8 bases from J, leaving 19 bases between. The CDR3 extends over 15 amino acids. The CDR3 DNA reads TGTGCCTGGAGCCCCGGGGAAGTTGGGGGGGAAAAACTGTTTTTT. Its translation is CAWSPGEVGGEKLFF.

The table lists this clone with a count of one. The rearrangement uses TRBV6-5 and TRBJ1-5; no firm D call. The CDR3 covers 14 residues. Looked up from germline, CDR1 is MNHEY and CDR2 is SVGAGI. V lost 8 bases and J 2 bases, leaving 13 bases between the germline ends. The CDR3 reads CASSRGGGNQPQHF. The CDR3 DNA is TGTGCCAGCTCGAGAGGCGGGGGCAATCAGCCCCAGCATTTT.

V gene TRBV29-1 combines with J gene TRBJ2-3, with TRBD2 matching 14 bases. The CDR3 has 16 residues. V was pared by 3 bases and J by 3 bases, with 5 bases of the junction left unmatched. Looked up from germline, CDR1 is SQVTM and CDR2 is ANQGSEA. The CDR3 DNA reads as TGCAGCGTTGAGGGGACTAGCGGGAGAGCAACAGATACGCAGTATTTT. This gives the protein CSVEGTSGRATDTQYF.

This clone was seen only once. The CDR3 nucleotides read TGTGCCAGCAGTCGGGACAGGTCCCCGACCCCTAACACTGAAGCTTTCTTT. This codes for CASSRDRSPTPNTEAFF. This chain links TRBV6-7 with TRBJ1-1; TRBD1 aligns across 8 bases. TRBV6-7 is marked as an open reading frame, function uncertain. J gave up 2 bases and V 5 bases, and 13 bases lay outside the gene matches. The CDR3 has 17 residues.

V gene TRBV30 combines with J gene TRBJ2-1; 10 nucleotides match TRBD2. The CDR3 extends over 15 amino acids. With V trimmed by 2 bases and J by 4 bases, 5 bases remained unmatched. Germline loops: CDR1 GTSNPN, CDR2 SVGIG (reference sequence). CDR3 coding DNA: TGTGCCTGGAGTAGGACTAGCGGAAGGTACAATGAGCAGTTCTTC. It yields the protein CAWSRTSGRYNEQFF.

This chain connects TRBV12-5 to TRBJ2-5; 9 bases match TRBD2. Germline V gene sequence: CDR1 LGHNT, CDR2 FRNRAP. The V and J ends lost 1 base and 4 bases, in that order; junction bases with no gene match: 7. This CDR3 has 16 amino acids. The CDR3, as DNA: TGTGCTAGTGGTTTGGGGCTAGCGGGGATTGGAGAGACCCAGTACTTC. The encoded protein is CASGLGLAGIGETQYF. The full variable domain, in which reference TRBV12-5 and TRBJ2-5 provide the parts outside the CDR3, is DARVTQTPRHKVTEMGQEVTMRCQPILGHNTVFWYRQTMMQGLELLAYFRNRAPLDDSGMPKDRFSAEMPDATLATLKIQPSEPRDSAVYFCASGLGLAGIGETQYFGPGTRLLVL.

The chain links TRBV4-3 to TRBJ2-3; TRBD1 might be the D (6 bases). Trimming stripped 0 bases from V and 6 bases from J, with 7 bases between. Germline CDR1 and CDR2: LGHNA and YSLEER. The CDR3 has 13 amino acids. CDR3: CASSQDQGDTQYF. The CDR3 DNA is TGCGCCAGCAGCCAAGACCAGGGGGATACGCAGTATTTT.

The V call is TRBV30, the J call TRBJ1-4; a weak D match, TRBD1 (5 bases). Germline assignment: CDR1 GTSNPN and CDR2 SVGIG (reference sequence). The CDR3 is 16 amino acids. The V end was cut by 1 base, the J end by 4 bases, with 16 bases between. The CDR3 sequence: CAWSAGTKGRNEKLFF. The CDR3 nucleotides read TGTGCCTGGAGTGCTGGCACGAAGGGGCGTAATGAAAAACTGTTTTTT. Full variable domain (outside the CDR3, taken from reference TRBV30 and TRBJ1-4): SQTIHQWPATLVQPVGSPLSLECTVEGTSNPNLYWYRQAAGRGLQLLFYSVGIGQISSEVPQNLSASRPQDRQFILSSKKLLLSDSGFYLCAWSAGTKGRNEKLFFGSGTQLSVL.

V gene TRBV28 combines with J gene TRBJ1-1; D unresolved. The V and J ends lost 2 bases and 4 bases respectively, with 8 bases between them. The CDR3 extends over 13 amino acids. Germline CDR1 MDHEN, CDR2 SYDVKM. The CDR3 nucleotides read TGTGCCAGCAGTTTAATACAGCTCACTGAAGCTTTCTTT. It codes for CASSLIQLTEAFF.

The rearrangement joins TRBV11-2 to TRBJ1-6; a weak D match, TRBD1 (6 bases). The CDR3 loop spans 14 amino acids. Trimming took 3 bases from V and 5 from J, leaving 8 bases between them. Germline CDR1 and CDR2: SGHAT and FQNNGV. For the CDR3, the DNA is TGTGCCAGCAGCTTGGGACATCATAATTCACCCCTCCACTTT. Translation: CASSLGHHNSPLHF.

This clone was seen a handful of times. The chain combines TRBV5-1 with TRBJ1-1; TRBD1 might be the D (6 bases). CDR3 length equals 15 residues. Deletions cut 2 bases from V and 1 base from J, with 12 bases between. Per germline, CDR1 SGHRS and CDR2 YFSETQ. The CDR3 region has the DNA TGCGCCAGCAGCTTCACCGGGACAAGGAACACTGAAGCTTTCTTT. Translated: CASSFTGTRNTEAFF.